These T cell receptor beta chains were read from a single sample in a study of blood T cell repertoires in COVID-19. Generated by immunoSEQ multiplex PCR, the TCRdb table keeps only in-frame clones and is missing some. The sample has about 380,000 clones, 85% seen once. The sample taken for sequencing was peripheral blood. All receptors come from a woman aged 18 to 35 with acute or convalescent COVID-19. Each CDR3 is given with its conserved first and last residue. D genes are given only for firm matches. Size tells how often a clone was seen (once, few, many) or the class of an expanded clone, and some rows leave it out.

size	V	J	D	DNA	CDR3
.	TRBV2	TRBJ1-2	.	TGTGCCAGCAGTGAAAGGCAGGGGAAGAACTATGGCTACACCTTC	CASSERQGKNYGYTF
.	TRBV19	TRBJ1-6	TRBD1	TGTGCCAGCCAGCAGGGACAGGGATACTCACCCCTCCACTTT	CASQQGQGYSPLHF
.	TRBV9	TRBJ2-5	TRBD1	TGTGCCAGCAGCCCGGACAGGGCCGACGGGGAGACCCAGTACTTC	CASSPDRADGETQYF
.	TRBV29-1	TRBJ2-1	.	TGCAGCGTGAGGGTGGGCACCTACAATGAGCAGTTCTTC	CSVRVGTYNEQFF
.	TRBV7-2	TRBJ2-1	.	TGTGCCAGCAGCAGGAGCCAGGGAGGAGAGCAGTTCTTC	CASSRSQGGEQFF
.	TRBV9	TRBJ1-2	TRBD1	TGTGCCAGCAGCCCTGGACAGGGTCGGGGAGGCTACACCTTC	CASSPGQGRGGYTF
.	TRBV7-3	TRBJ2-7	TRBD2	TGTGCCAGCAGCTTAACTCCGGGGGGGCAGAACGAGCAGTACTTC	CASSLTPGGQNEQYF
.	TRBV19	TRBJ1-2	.	TGTGCCAGTAGTATCGGCAGTTGGGGCGGCTACACCTTC	CASSIGSWGGYTF
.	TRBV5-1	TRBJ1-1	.	TGCGCCAGCAGCTTGGAATTAGGAGGGGAAGAAGCTTTCTTT	CASSLELGGEEAFF
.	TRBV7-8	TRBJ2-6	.	TGTGCCAGCAGCCGAGGGGGGGACTCTGGGGCCAACGTCCTGACTTTC	CASSRGGDSGANVLTF
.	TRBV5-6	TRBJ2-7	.	TGTGCCAGCAGCTTGTTGAGGACTTGGTACGAGCAGTACTTC	CASSLLRTWYEQYF
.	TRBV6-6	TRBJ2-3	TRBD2	TGTGCCAGCAGTTCTGGCGGGGGGGGCTGGGCAGATACGCAGTATTTT	CASSSGGGGWADTQYF
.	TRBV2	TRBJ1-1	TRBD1	TGTGCCAGCAGGACGACAGGGGACCACACTGAAGCTTTCTTT	CASRTTGDHTEAFF
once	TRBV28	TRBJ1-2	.	TGTGCCAGCAGTCCGGACAAGGCGAAGGGCTACACCTTC	CASSPDKAKGYTF
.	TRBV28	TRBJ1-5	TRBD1	TGTGCCAGCAGTTTATGGCCCGGACAGGTATATAGCAATCAGCCCCAGCATTTT	CASSLWPGQVYSNQPQHF
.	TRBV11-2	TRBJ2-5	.	TGTGCCAGCAGCCCCAAAGAGACCCAGTACTTC	CASSPKETQYF
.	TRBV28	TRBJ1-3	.	TGTGCCAGCAGCCTAGGACTAATTATCTCTGGAAACACCATATATTTT	CASSLGLIISGNTIYF
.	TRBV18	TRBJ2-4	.	TGTGCCAGCTCACCCCCGAACCCCCGCGGGGGCGGTTTAGCCAAAAACATTCAGTACTTC	CASSPPNPRGGGLAKNIQYF
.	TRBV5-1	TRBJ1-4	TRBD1	TGCGCCAGCAGCATAGGACAGGAACCCAATGAAAAACTGTTTTTT	CASSIGQEPNEKLFF
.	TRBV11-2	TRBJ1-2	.	TGTGCCAGCAGCTCGTCCGGGAACTATGGCTACACCTTC	CASSSSGNYGYTF
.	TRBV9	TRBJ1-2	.	TGTGCCAGCAGCGTAGCAGGTTCAGGGTCATTCGGCTACACCTTC	CASSVAGSGSFGYTF